Presented here are 10 T cell receptor beta chains from one specimen sequenced in a study of blood T cell repertoires in COVID-19. TCRdb keeps only in-frame clones here, not all; method: immunoSEQ multiplex PCR. The sample yields some 300,000 clones, 85% to 90% seen once. Sequenced input: peripheral blood. Every receptor here comes from a woman aged 50 to 65 with COVID-19, enrolled during active disease.

As for this clone: The sample holds other DNA sequences that translate to the same CDR3. This chain uses TRBV19 with TRBJ1-1; 9 bases fit TRBD1. The V gene end was trimmed by 6 bases and the J gene end by 3 bases; junction bases not matched to a gene: 2. The CDR3 runs 13 residues. Germline CDR1 is LNHDA and CDR2 is SQIVND (reference sequence). The CDR3 nucleotides read TGTGCCAGTAGCCGACAGGGGGACACTGAAGCTTTCTTT. Translated, it gives CASSRQGDTEAFF.

This chain links TRBV19 with TRBJ2-7; 7 bases line up with TRBD2. Germline V gives CDR1 LNHDA, CDR2 SQIVND (reference sequence). This CDR3 comprises 14 residues. V lost 1 base, J lost 5 bases, and 5 bases stayed unmatched. In DNA form, the CDR3 reads TGTGCCAGTAGTATAGGGGGACTATTCAACGAGCAGTACTTC. This codes for CASSIGGLFNEQYF.

The gene calls are TRBV19 and TRBJ1-1, with D hard to call. Per germline, CDR1 LNHDA and CDR2 SQIVND (reference sequence). The length of the CDR3 is 15 residues. Trimming left V 1 base short and J 1 base short, with 10 bases between. The CDR3 region is CASSIVLFGNTEAFF. CDR3 DNA: TGTGCCAGTAGTATAGTGCTATTCGGGAACACTGAAGCTTTCTTT.

The genes are TRBV18 and TRBJ2-7; D might be TRBD2 (5 bases). Germline V lookup: CDR1 KGHSH, CDR2 LQKENI. Trimming left V 2 bases short and J 0 bases short, with 11 bases between. CDR3 length: 15 residues. CDR3 coding DNA: TGTGCCAGCTCACCATCCGGGGATAGCTCCTACGAGCAGTACTTC. Amino acids: CASSPSGDSSYEQYF.

V and J are TRBV5-6 and TRBJ2-7; possibly TRBD1 for D (6 bases). CDR1 and CDR2 (germline): SGHDT, YYEEEE. The germline V and J ends were trimmed by 2 bases and 0 bases, with 15 bases remaining between them. The CDR3 is 16 residues long. The CDR3 sequence is CASSFSTGTSSYEQYF. The CDR3, as DNA: TGTGCCAGCAGCTTCTCGACAGGCACGAGCTCCTACGAGCAGTACTTC.

V and J are TRBV11-2 and TRBJ1-1, with D possibly being TRBD1 (5 bases). The CDR3 loop spans 13 amino acids. Deletions cut 5 bases from V and 0 bases from J, with 7 bases between. CDR1 is SGHAT, CDR2 FQNNGV, per germline. CDR3 region: CASSAGVNTEAFF. In DNA form, the CDR3 reads TGTGCCAGCAGCGCGGGGGTGAACACTGAAGCTTTCTTT. Supplemented by reference TRBV11-2 and TRBJ1-1, the full variable domain reads EAGVAQSPRYKIIEKRQSVAFWCNPISGHATLYWYQQILGQGPKLLIQFQNNGVVDDSQLPKDRFSAERLKGVDSTLKIQPAKLEDSAVYLCASSAGVNTEAFFGQGTRLTVV.

The J gene is TRBJ2-5, the V gene TRBV3-1 (or the pseudogene TRBV3-2); TRBD2 is a possible D gene (7 bases). The V and J ends lost 4 bases and 5 bases respectively, with 20 bases between them. From germline, CDR1 is LGHDT and CDR2 YNNKEL (reference sequence). There are 16 residues in the CDR3. The CDR3: CASSRRGRETRETQYF. CDR3 sequence (DNA): TGTGCCAGCAGCCGCCGGGGGCGGGAGACTCGGGAGACCCAGTACTTC.

Turning to this clone: Other DNA sequences from this sample encode an identical CDR3 as well. The V call is TRBV15, the J call TRBJ1-4; D call uncertain. CDR3 size: 13 residues. Germline loops: CDR1 LNHNV, CDR2 YYDKDF (reference sequence). Trimming pared 1 base from V and 7 bases from J, leaving 7 bases between. DNA of the CDR3: TGTGCCACCAGCAGAGTGCCGAGTGAAAAACTGTTTTTT. It specifies CATSRVPSEKLFF.

This chain links TRBV6-5 with TRBJ2-4; the D gene is possibly TRBD1 (6 bases). The V and J ends lost 6 bases and 4 bases respectively, with 13 bases between them. CDR1 and CDR2 from the germline V gene are MNHEY and SVGAGI. CDR3 size: 14 residues. CDR3 in amino acids: CASRAGQRKNIQYF. For the CDR3, the DNA is TGTGCCAGCAGGGCAGGACAGAGAAAAAACATTCAGTACTTC.

V and J are TRBV15 and TRBJ2-1; 11 bases map to TRBD2. Trimming removed 0 bases from V and 7 bases from J; junction bases left unmatched: 8. The germline V gene has CDR1 LNHNV and CDR2 YYDKDF (reference sequence). The CDR3 sequence is 17 residues long. This chain's CDR3 is CATSRDSPGLAVNEQFF. Here the CDR3 DNA reads TGTGCCACCAGCAGAGATTCACCGGGACTAGCGGTTAATGAGCAGTTCTTC.